This entry describes one TCR beta chain. The target antigen is unknown. A multiplex PCR was run with 60 Vbeta primers and 13 Jbeta primers. Method: immunoSEQ multiplex PCR; TCRdb's copy keeps in-frame clones and lacks some. The sample lists about 140,000 clones; about three fifths were seen once. Germline loops: CDR1 MNHNS, CDR2 SASEGT. This CDR3 spans 14 amino acids. After removal of 4 bases from V and 5 bases from J, the junction contained 5 bases not matched to a gene. This record belongs to a study of cytomegalovirus exposure and HLA in healthy donors. Study-wide results and caveats: Altogether, about 160 TCR beta chains were recorded as cytomegalovirus-associated.

J is TRBJ2-1 and V is TRBV6-1; 7 bases align to TRBD1. This TCR came from a male donor in good health and CMV-seronegative. Material: PBMCs. CDR3 in DNA: TGTGCCAGCAGTGCCGGGACAGCTAACAATGAGCAGTTCTTC. It specifies CASSAGTANNEQFF.